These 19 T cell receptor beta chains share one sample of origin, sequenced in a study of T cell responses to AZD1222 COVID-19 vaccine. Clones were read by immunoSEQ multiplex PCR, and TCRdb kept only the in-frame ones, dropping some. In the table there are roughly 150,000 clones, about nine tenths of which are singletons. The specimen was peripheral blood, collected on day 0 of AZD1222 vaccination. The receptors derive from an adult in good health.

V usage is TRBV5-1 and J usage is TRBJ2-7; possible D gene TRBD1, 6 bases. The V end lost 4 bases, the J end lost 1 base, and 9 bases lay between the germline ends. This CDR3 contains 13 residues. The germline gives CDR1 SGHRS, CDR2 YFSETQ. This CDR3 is CASSIDRSYEQYF. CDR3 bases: TGCGCCAGCAGCATAGACAGGTCCTACGAGCAGTACTTC.

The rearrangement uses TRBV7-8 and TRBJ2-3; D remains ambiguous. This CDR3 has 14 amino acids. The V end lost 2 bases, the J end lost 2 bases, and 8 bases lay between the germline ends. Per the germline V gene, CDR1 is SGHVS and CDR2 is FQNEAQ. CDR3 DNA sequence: TGTGCCAGCAGCTTATCGCGATTCACAGATACGCAGTATTTT. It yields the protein CASSLSRFTDTQYF.

The CDR3 here is CASSSGTSGAFREQYF. CDR3 sequence (DNA): TGTGCCAGCAGCTCCGGGACTAGCGGGGCCTTCCGGGAGCAGTACTTC. V usage is TRBV7-8 and J usage is TRBJ2-7; 13 bases agree with TRBD2. Germline V lookup: CDR1 SGHVS, CDR2 FQNEAQ. The V gene end was trimmed by 4 bases and the J gene end by 7 bases; junction bases not matched to a gene: 10. The CDR3 length is 16 residues.

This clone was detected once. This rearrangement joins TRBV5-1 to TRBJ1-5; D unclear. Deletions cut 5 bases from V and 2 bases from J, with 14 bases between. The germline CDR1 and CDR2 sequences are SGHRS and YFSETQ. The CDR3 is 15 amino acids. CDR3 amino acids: CASSQHKACNQPQHF. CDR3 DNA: TGCGCCAGCAGTCAACACAAAGCTTGCAATCAGCCCCAGCATTTT.

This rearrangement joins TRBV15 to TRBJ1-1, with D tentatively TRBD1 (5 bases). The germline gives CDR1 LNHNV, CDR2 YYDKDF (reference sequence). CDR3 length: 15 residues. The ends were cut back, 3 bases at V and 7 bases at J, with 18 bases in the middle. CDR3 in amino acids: CATSRGRSGSNEAFF. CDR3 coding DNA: TGTGCCACCAGCAGGGGCCGGTCAGGGTCGAATGAAGCTTTCTTT.

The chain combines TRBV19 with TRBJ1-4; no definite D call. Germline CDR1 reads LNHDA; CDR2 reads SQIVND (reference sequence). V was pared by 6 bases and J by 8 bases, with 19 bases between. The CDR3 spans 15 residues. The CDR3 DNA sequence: TGTGCCAGTAGGCTCGACACTCAAAGGGTAGAAAAACTGTTTTTT. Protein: CASRLDTQRVEKLFF.

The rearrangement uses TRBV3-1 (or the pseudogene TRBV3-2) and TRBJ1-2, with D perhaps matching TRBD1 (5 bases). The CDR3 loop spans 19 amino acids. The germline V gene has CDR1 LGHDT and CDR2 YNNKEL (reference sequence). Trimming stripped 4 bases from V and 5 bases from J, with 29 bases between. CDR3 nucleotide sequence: TGTGCCAGCAGCCCTATTCGGGGGGGGACGAGTGGATATGGATATGGCTACACCTTC. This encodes CASSPIRGGTSGYGYGYTF.

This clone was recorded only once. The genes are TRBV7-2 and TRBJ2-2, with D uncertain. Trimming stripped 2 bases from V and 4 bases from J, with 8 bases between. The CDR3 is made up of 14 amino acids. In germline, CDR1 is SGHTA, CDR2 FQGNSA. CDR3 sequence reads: CASSLLDFTGELFF. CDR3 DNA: TGTGCCAGCAGCTTACTGGATTTCACCGGGGAGCTGTTTTTT.

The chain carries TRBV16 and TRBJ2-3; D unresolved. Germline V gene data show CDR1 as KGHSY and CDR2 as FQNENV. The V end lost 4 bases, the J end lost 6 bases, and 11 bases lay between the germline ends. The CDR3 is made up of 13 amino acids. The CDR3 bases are TGTGCCAGCAGCCCCTCCCGCCTGGATACGCAGTATTTT. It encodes CASSPSRLDTQYF.

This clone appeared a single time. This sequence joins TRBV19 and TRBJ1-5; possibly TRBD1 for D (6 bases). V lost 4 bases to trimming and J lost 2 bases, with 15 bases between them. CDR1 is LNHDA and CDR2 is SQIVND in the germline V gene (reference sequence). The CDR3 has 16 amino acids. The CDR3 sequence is CASSKQGLGGNQPQHF. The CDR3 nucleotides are TGTGCCAGTAGTAAACAGGGTCTGGGGGGCAATCAGCCCCAGCATTTT. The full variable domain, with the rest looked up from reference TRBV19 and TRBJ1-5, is DGGITQSPKYLFRKEGQNVTLSCEQNLNHDAMYWYRQDPGQGLRLIYYSQIVNDFQKGDIAEGYSVSREKKESFPLTVTSAQKNPTAFYLCASSKQGLGGNQPQHFGDGTRLSIL.

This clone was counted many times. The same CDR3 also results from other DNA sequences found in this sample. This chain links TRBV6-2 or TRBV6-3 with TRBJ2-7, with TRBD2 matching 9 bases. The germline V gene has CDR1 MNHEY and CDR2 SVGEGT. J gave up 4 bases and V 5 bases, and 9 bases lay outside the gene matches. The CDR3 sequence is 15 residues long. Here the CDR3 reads CASSPRLAGLYEQYF. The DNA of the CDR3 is TGTGCCAGCAGTCCCCGCCTAGCGGGATTGTACGAGCAGTACTTC.

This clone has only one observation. This CDR3 reads CSVGGVTGQGVTSSYNEQFF. The CDR3 nucleotides are TGCAGCGTTGGCGGCGTGACGGGACAGGGGGTAACTAGCTCCTACAATGAGCAGTTCTTC. The chain uses TRBV29-1 and TRBJ2-1, with 11 bases lining up with TRBD1. The CDR3 has 20 residues. CDR1 and CDR2 (germline): SQVTM, ANQGSEA. Trimming cost V 4 bases and J 0 bases; bases outside gene matches: 17.

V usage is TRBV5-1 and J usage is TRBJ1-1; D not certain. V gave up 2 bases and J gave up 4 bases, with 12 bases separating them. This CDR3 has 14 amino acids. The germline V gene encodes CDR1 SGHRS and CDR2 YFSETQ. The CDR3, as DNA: TGCGCCAGCAGCTTTTTTCAAAGCGGCACTGAAGCTTTCTTT. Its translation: CASSFFQSGTEAFF. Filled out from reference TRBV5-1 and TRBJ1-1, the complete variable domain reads KAGVTQTPRYLIKTRGQQVTLSCSPISGHRSVSWYQQTPGQGLQFLFEYFSETQRNKGNFPGRFSGRQFSNSRSEMNVSTLELGDSALYLCASSFFQSGTEAFFGQGTRLTVV.

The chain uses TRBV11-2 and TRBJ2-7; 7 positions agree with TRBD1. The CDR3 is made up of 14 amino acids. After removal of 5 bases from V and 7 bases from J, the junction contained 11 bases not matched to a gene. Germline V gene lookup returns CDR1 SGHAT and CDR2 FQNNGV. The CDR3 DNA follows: TGTGCCAGCAGCCCCATTCAGGGGGAGTGGGAGCAGTACTTC. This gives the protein CASSPIQGEWEQYF.

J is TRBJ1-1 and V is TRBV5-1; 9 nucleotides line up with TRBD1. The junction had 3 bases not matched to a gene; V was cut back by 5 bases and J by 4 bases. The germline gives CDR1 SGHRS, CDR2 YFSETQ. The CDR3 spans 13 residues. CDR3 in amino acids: CASRTTGGTEAFF. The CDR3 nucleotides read TGCGCCAGCAGGACGACAGGGGGCACTGAAGCTTTCTTT.

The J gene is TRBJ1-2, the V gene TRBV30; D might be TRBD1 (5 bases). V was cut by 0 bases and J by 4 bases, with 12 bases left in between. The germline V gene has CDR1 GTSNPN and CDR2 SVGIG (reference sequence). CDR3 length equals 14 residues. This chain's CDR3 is CAWSVGAGIYGYTF. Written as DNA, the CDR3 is TGTGCCTGGAGTGTAGGGGCAGGGATCTATGGCTACACCTTC.

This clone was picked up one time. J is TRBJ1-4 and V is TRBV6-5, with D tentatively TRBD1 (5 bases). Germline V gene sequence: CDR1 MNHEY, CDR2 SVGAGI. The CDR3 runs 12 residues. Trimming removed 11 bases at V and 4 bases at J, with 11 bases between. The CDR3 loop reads CASGALNEKLFF. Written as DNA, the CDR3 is TGTGCCTCCGGGGCTCTTAATGAAAAACTGTTTTTT.

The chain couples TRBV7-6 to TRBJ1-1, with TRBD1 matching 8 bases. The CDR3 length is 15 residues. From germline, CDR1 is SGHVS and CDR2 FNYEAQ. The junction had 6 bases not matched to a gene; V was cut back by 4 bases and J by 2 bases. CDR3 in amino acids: CASSSGTGTNTEAFF. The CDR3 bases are TGTGCCAGCAGCTCTGGGACAGGCACCAACACTGAAGCTTTCTTT.

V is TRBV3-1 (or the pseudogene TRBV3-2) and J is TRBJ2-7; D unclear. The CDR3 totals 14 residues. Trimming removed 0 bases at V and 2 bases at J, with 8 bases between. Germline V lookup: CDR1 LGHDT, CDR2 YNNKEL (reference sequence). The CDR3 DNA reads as TGTGCCAGCAGCCAAGATTTCCCCCCCTACGAGCAGTACTTC. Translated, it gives CASSQDFPPYEQYF.